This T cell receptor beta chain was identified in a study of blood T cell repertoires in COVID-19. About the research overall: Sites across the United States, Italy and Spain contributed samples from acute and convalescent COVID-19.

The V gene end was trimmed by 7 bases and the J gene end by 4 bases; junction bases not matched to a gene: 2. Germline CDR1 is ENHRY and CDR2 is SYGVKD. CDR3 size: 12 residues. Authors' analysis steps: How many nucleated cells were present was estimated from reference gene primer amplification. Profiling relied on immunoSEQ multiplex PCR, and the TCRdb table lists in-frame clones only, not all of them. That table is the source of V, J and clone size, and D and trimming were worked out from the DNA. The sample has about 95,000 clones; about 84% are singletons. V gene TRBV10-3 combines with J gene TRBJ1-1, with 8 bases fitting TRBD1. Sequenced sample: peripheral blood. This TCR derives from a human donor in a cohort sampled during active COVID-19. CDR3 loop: CAINTGGTEAFF. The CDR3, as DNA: TGTGCCATCAACACAGGGGGCACTGAAGCTTTCTTT.